This T cell receptor beta chain was documented in a study of blood T cell repertoires in COVID-19 (TCRdb year 2020). Some background on the complete study: Samples from collaborators originated in the United States, Italy and Spain and spanned both the acute and convalescent phases of COVID-19. The prospective study material was composed of cDNA or gDNA derived from T cells, B-cell-depleted T cells, or PBMCs. Deeply sampled blood TCRbeta repertoires from subjects exposed to, actively infected with, or recovered from COVID-19 were included in the dataset. The repertoires were released in a freely available public database intended as a resource for research on the immune response to SARS-CoV-2. Samples were obtained from the ongoing ImmuneRACE study (first 160 participants) and from over 1,000 subjects provided by 6 global collaborators. The sample metadata nearly always contained a de-identified subject ID, COVID-19 status, age in years and sex. Where HLA class I and class II types were available, the types were taken from metadata supplied by the sample provider, not from assay-based typing.

This clone was recorded once. Its antigen specificity is not known. Base qualities are not provided; no much larger clone lies one nucleotide away. The germline V gene sets CDR1 to SGDLS and CDR2 to YYNGEE. V is reduced by 0 bases and J by 5 bases, leaving a spacing of 14 bases between them. Taken from cysteine to phenylalanine, the CDR3 has 15 residues. The sequence is cut down to CDR3 DNA, 45 bases in frame from base 1. Here is what the overall study found, with its caveats: The quantity of clinical and demographic metadata differed by source and by participant and was supplied without curation.

At one collaborating source in Seattle, patients were enrolled during active infection and were followed longitudinally through the course of disease. Whole blood was collected in K2EDTA tubes by collaborating institutions according to the institutions' own protocols. For TCRbeta analysis, collaborator samples were shipped as frozen whole blood, as isolated PBMCs, or as DNA extracted from either sample type. The immunoSEQ Assay, a bias-controlled multiplex PCR, was used to amplify TCRbeta CDR3 regions from genomic DNA. Per the authors' processing: Within the assay, amplification of reference gene primers was used to estimate how many nucleated cells each sample contained. To quantify the absolute abundance of each unique TCRbeta CDR3 rearrangement, sequence reads were collapsed and filtered. For each sample, productive Simpson clonality was calculated by taking the square root of Simpson's diversity index across productive rearrangements. TCRdb retrieved this table from immuneACCESS and kept in-frame rearrangements only. Not all clones are present; in checked studies, unresolved V genes account for under half, and no reason is known for the remainder. V, J and clone size reflect that table, while D and trimming were determined from the DNA. This sample gives fewer than 400,000 clones in total; roughly 88% of them show up just once. Roughly 2.9% of the sample is taken by the ten largest.

Material: peripheral blood. The receptor was derived from a woman in her thirties with COVID-19, enrolled during active disease. The chain couples TRBV9 to TRBJ1-1; the D gene is possibly TRBD1, with 5 bases matching. The bases read TGTGCCAGCAGCGTAGTCCCAGGGCTGGGAACTGAAGCTTTCTTT. This translates into CASSVVPGLGTEAFF.